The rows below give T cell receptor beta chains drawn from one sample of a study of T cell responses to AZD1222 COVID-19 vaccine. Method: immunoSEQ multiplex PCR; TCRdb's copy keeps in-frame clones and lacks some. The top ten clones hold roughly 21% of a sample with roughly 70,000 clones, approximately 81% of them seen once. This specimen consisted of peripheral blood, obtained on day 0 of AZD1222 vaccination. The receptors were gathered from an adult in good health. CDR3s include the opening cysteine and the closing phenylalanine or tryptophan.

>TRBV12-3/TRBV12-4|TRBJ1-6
CASSFRSPLHF
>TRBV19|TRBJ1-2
CASTPGQLLYGYTF
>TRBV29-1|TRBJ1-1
CSVEPEDRGNTEAFF
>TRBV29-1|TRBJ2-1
CSVDEGARNEQFF
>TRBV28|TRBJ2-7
CASSLGVVGLAGQYF
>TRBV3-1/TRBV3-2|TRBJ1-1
CASSQVWGSEAFF
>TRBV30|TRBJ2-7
CAWSPDRVGEQYF
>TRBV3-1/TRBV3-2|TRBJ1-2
CASSQDWAGNGYTF
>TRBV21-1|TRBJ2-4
CASSKDQEAKNIQYF
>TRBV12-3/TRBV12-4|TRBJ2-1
CASRESSYNEQFF
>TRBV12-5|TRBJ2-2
CASGLVIARVWGGELFF
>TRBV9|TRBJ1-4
CASGNGDKLFF
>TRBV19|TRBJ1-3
CASSSTGNTIYF
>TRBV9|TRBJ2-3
CASSPDTDTQYF
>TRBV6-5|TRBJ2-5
CASSTGVETQYF
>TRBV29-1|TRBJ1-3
CSVAQDTIYF
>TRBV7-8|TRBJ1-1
CASSLGGGGTEAFF
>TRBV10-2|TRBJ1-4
CASSGGGSVSEKLFF
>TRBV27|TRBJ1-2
CASSLNTGNGYTF
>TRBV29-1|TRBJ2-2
CSVRRQGTNTGELFF
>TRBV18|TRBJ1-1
CASSGTGGEAFF
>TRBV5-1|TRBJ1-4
CASSLGGNEKLFF
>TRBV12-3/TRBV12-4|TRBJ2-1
CASSLAAYNEQFF
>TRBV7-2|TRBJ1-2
CASTDAGANYGYTF
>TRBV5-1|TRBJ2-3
CASSLDGFSTDTQYF
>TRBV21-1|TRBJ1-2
CASSKARGSWDRGCYTF
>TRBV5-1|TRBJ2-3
CASSLGASGRGDTQYF
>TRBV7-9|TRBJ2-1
CASSLGLAGGQNEQFF
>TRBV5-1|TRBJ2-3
CASSFFGYTDTQYF
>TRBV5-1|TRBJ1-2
CASSPIGEGYGYTF
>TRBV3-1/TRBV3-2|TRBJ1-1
CASSQNRATEAFF
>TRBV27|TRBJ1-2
CASSSPGQGFLRGYTF
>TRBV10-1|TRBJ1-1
CASANFEGTEAFF
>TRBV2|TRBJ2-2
CASSSGAGELFF
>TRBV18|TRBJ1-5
CASSPRSNQPQHF
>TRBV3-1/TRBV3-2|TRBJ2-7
CASSQETSGRAAKPYEQYF
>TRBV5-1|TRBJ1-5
CASSPGQEGQPQHF
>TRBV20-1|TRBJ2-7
CSASFGAGEQYF
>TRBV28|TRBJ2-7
CASRQGAYEQYF
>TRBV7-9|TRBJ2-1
CASSPGTSGGSYNEQFF
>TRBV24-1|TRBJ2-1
CATSEGDLGGSFSNEQFF
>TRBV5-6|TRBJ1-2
CASSPRTGGNYGYTF
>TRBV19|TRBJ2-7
CASSIEGESHEQYF
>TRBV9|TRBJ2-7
CASSPRDTAYEQYF
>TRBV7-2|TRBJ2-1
CASSLVTQASATYNEQFF
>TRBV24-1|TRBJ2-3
CATSDGFADTQYF
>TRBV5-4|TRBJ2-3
CASSSTGAGDTQYF
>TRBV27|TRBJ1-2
CASSTISGQGVYGYTF
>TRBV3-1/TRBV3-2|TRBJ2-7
CASSFKTDYYEQYF
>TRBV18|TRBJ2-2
CASSPPQGTGELFF
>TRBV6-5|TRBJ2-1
CASSYDGGSYNEQFF
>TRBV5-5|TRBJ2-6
CASSPGTAYSGANVLTF
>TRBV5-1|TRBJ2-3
CASSLVGLAPTDTQYF
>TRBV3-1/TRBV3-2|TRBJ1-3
CASSPTKNGNTIYF